Listed below are T cell receptor beta chains from one sample, sequenced in a study of T-cell memory formation after mild COVID-19. MiXCR was run by TCRdb on the 5' RACE reads, yielding one entry per CDR3 protein. The sample carries 270,000 or so distinct CDR3 sequences, 15% to 20% recorded once. Sequenced sample: PBMCs or a T cell subset sorted from them (not recorded which). The receptors were sampled from a man between 18 and 29 years old who had mild COVID-19 (a few samples of this study predate the infection). Cell type and time point are not known. CDR3s include the opening cysteine and the closing phenylalanine or tryptophan. The D gene is left open where the match is weak. Rows give clone size only sometimes, using once, few, many, or a class for an expanded clone.

j_call d_call v_call clone_size cdr3_nt cdr3_aa
TRBJ2-3 TRBD1 TRBV12-3/TRBV12-4 . TGTGACAGCGCTGCCGGGACAGGGGAGAGCACAGATACGCAGTATTTT CDSAAGTGESTDTQYF
TRBJ2-2 TRBD1 TRBV24-1 . TGTGCCACCAGTGGACAGGGGTTCACCGGGGAGCTGTTTTTT CATSGQGFTGELFF
TRBJ2-1 . TRBV12-3/TRBV12-4 . TGTGCCAGCAGTTCGGGAATTTCGCGTGAGCAGTTCTTC CASSSGISREQFF
TRBJ2-1 . TRBV27 few TGTGCCAGCAGTTGGGACATCAACAATGAGCAGTTCTTC CASSWDINNEQFF
TRBJ1-5 . TRBV6-2/TRBV6-3 few TGTGCCAGCAGTTATTCGGGGGGATTGCCCCAGCATTTT CASSYSGGLPQHF
TRBJ1-3 . TRBV10-3 few TGTGCCATCAGAAAACAGGGTTCAGGAAACACCATATATTTT CAIRKQGSGNTIYF
TRBJ1-4 . TRBV5-4 . TGTGCCAGCAGCCGGGATGCAAAGAATGAAAAACTGTTTTTT CASSRDAKNEKLFF
TRBJ1-5 TRBD1 TRBV7-6 . TGTGCCAGCAGCTGGGGACAGGGAAAGCCCCAGCATTTT CASSWGQGKPQHF
TRBJ2-3 . TRBV9 . TGTGCCAGCAGCGTAGGGGGCTTGGCGGACACAGATACGCAGTATTTT CASSVGGLADTDTQYF
TRBJ2-7 TRBD1 TRBV7-6 few TGTGCCAGCAGCTTACAAACGGGACAGCACTACGAGCAGTACTTC CASSLQTGQHYEQYF
TRBJ1-1 . TRBV5-5 . TGTGCCAGCAGCGGTTTGGAAGCAGAAGCTTTCTTT CASSGLEAEAFF
TRBJ1-1 TRBD1 TRBV7-3 . TGTGCCAGCAGCTCGACAGGGGGTGGTGAAGCTTTCTTT CASSSTGGGEAFF
TRBJ2-3 . TRBV5-5 . TGTGCCAGCAGCTCGACCCGGGGCCGGGGGGCCACAGATACGCAGTATTTT CASSSTRGRGATDTQYF
TRBJ1-3 . TRBV6-5 . TGTGCCAGCAGCCCCCCAGCCGGCGCTGGAAACACCATATATTTT CASSPPAGAGNTIYF
TRBJ2-7 TRBD2 TRBV5-1 . TGCGCCAGCAGCCCGGAAGCGGGGCCCCCCTACGAGCAGTACTTC CASSPEAGPPYEQYF
TRBJ2-2 . TRBV2 few TGTGCCAGCAGTGAACGGACCGGGGAGCTGTTTTTT CASSERTGELFF
TRBJ2-7 . TRBV6-5 few TGTGCCAGCAGTTACTCGATAGACGCAGGGGCCCCCTACGAGCAGTACTTC CASSYSIDAGAPYEQYF
TRBJ2-5 . TRBV19 . TGTGCCAGTAGTATAGCGTTGGGGAGGTTTCAGTACTTC CASSIALGRFQYF